Presented here are 5 T cell receptor beta chains from one specimen sequenced in a study of identical twins. MiXCR, applied by TCRdb to the 5' RACE reads, yields one record per CDR3 protein. The table records nearly 900,000 distinct CDR3 sequences, 9% to 15% of them present only once. This sample also appeared in a second study, on yellow fever vaccine responses in identical twins.

The source material was PBMCs. All receptors derive from a woman under 30 in good health.

This clonotype turned up a few times. The J gene is TRBJ2-2, the V gene TRBV11-2, with TRBD2 identical over 8 bases. This CDR3 contains 14 residues. Germline lookup yields CDR1 SGHAT and CDR2 FQNNGV. J gave up 6 bases and V 1 base, and 1 base lay outside the gene matches. The CDR3 protein is CASSLGTSSGELFF. CDR3 coding DNA: TGTGCCAGCAGCTTAGGGACTAGCTCCGGGGAGCTGTTTTTT.

This clonotype was seen only a few times. The gene calls are TRBV9 and TRBJ2-6; D ambiguous. CDR1 and CDR2 from the germline V gene are SGDLS and YYNGEE. Trimming cost V 4 bases and J 0 bases, with 5 bases left between them. CDR3 length: 14 amino acids. For the CDR3, the DNA is TGTGCCAGCAGCCCCCGCTCTGGGGCCAACGTCCTGACTTTC. It yields the protein CASSPRSGANVLTF.

V usage is TRBV7-3 and J usage is TRBJ2-3; 7 nucleotides align to TRBD2. Germline-derived CDR1 and CDR2 are SGHTA and FQGTGA. Unmatched junction bases numbered 4, after V lost 5 bases and J lost 2 bases. The CDR3 totals 14 residues. CDR3 sequence (DNA): TGTGCCAGCAGCCCGCAGCGGGACACAGATACGCAGTATTTT. Amino acids: CASSPQRDTDTQYF. Drawing the rest from reference TRBV7-3 and TRBJ2-3, the complete variable domain is GAGVSQTPSNKVTEKGKYVELRCDPISGHTALYWYRQSLGQGPEFLIYFQGTGAADDSGLPNDRFFAVRPEGSVSTLKIQRTERGDSAVYLCASSPQRDTDTQYFGPGTRLTVL.

This clonotype was counted only a few times. This rearrangement joins TRBV19 to TRBJ2-7; either TRBD1 or TRBD2 may fit D (5 bases each). The V end was cut by 6 bases, the J end by 4 bases, with 16 bases between. CDR3 length: 14 amino acids. Germline V lookup: CDR1 LNHDA, CDR2 SQIVND (reference sequence). DNA for the CDR3: TGTGCCAGTAGCAGGACCGGGGACCCTTACGAGCAGTACGTC. Protein product: CASSRTGDPYEQYV.

This clonotype was found a few times. Sequence at one end of the junction differs from germline and may be a read error. This chain joins TRBV2 and TRBJ2-3, with TRBD1 as a possible D gene (6 bases). The CDR3 is 13 amino acids. Germline V gives CDR1 SNHLY, CDR2 FYNNEI. CDR3 DNA sequence: TGTGCTAGCAAGGAAGAGGGGGTGGATACGCAGTATTTT. This codes for CASKEEGVDTQYF.